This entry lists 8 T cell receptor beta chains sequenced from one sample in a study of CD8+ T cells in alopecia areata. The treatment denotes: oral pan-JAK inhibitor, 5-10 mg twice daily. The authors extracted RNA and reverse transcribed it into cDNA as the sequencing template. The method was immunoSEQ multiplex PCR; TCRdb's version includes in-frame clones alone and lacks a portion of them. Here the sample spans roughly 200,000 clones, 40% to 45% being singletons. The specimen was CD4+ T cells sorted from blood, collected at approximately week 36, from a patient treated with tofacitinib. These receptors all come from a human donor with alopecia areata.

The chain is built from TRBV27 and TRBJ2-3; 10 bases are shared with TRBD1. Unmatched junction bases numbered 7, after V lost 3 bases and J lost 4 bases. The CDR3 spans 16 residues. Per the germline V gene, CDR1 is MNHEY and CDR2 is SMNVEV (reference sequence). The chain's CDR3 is CASSFTTGGSADTQYF. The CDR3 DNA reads TGTGCCAGCAGTTTCACGACAGGGGGCAGCGCAGATACGCAGTATTTT.

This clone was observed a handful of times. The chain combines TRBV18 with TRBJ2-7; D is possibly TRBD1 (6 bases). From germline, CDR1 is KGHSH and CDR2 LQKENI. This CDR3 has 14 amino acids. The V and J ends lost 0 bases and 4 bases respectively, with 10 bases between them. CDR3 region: CASSPPGTTYEQYF. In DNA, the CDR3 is TGTGCCAGCTCACCACCCGGGACAACTTACGAGCAGTACTTC.

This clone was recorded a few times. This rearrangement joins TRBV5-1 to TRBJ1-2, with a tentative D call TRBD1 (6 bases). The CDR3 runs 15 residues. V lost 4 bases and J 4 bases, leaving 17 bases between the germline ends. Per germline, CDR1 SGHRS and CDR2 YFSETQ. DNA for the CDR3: TGCGCCAGCAGCCAAGGACAGACCGCGATCTATGGCTACACCTTC. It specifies CASSQGQTAIYGYTF. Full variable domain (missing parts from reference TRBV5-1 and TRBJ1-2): KAGVTQTPRYLIKTRGQQVTLSCSPISGHRSVSWYQQTPGQGLQFLFEYFSETQRNKGNFPGRFSGRQFSNSRSEMNVSTLELGDSALYLCASSQGQTAIYGYTFGSGTRLTVV.

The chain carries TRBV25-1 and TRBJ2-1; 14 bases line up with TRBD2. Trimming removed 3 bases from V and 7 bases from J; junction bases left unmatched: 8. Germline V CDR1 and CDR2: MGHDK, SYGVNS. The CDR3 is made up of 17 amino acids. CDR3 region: CASSDRGLAGEINEQFF. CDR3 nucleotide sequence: TGTGCCAGCAGTGATCGGGGACTAGCGGGAGAGATAAATGAGCAGTTCTTC.

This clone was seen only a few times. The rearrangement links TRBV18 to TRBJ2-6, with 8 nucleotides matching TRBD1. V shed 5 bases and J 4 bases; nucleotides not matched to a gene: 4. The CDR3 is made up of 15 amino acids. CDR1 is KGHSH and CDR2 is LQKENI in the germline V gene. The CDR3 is CASSLTGDGANVLTF. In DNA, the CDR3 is TGTGCCAGCTCATTGACAGGGGACGGGGCCAACGTCCTGACTTTC.

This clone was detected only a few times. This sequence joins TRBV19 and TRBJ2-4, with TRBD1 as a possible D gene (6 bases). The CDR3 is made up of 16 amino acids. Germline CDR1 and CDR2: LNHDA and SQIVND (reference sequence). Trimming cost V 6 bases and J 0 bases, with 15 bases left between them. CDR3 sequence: CASSPEDSLAKNIQYF. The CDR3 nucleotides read TGTGCCAGTAGCCCTGAGGACAGTTTAGCCAAAAACATTCAGTACTTC.

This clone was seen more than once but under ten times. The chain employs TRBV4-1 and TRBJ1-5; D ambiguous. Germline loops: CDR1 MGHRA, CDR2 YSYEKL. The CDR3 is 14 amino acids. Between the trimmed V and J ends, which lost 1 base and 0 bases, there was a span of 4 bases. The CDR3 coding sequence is TGCGCCAGCAGCCAAGGGGATAGCAATCAGCCCCAGCATTTT. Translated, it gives CASSQGDSNQPQHF.

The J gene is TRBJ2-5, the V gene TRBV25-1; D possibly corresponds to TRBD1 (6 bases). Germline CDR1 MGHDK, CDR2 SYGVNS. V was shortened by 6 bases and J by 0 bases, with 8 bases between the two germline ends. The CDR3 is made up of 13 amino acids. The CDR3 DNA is TGTGCCAGCAGACAGGGTAACCAAGAGACCCAGTACTTC. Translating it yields CASRQGNQETQYF.